This T cell receptor (beta chain) was identified during a study of blood T cell repertoires in COVID-19. Whole-study context: Italy, Spain and the United States were the sources of the convalescent and acute COVID-19 samples. PBMCs, B-cell-depleted T cells, or T cells were the source of the cDNA or gDNA that made up the material.

The study drew participants aged about 18 to 95 years from around 24 US areas. Donors in Cohort 3 counted as recovered after two negative PCRs, clearance, or symptom resolution. Profiling relied on immunoSEQ multiplex PCR, and the TCRdb table lists in-frame clones only, not all of them. The sample includes approximately 200,000 clones, 75% to 85% of them seen just once. J was trimmed by 5 bases and V by 2 bases; bases with no gene match: 2. The CDR3 loop spans 13 amino acids. CDR1 is SGHNT and CDR2 is YYREEE in the germline V gene (reference sequence). The clonotype was recovered from a man aged 35 to 55 who had recovered from COVID-19. The genes are TRBV5-4 and TRBJ2-5, with TRBD1 matching 8 bases. Sequencing was performed on PBMCs or T cells enriched from blood (not recorded which). The DNA of the CDR3 is TGTGCCAGCAGCTTTACAGGGGGGGAGACCCAGTACTTC. As protein: CASSFTGGETQYF.